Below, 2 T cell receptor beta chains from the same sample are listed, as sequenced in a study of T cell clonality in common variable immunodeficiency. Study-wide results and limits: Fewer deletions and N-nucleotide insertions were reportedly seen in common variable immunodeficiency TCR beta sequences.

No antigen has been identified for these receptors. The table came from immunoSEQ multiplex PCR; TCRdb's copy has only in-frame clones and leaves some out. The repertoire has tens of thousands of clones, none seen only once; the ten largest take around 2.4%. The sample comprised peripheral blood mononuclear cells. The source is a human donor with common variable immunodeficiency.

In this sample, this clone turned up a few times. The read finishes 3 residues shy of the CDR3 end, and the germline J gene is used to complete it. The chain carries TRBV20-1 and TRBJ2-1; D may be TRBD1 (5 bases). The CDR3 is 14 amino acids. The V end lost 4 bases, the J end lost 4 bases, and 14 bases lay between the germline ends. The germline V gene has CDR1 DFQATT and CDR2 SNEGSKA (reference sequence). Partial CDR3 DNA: TGCAGTGCTATTCAGGGTCAAGGGTACAATGAG. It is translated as CSAIQGQGYNE. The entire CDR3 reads CSAIQGQGYNEQFF.

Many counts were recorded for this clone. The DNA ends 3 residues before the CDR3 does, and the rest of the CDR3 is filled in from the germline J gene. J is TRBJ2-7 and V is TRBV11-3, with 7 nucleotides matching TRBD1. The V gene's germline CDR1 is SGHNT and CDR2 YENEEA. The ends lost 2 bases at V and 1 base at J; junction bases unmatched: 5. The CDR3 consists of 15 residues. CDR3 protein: CASSLSHRGSYEQYF. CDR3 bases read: TGTGCCAGCAGCTTATCTCACAGGGGTTCCTACGAG.